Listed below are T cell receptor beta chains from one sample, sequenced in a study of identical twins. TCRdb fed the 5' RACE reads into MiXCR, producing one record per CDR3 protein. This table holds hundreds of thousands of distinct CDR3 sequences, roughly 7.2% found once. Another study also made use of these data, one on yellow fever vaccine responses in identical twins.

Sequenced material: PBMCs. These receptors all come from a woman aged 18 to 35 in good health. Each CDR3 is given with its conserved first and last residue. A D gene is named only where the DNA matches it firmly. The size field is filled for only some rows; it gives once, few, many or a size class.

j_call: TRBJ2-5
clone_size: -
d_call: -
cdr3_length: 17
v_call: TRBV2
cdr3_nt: TGTGCCAGCAGTGTTGGTGTTGTCCAAGTCCCTAAAGAGACCCAGTACTTC
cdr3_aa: CASSVGVVQVPKETQYF

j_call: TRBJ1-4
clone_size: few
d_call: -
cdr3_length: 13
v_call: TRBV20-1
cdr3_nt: TGCAGTGCTAGAGGAACGGGACGCGAAAAACTGTTTTTT
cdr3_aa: CSARGTGREKLFF

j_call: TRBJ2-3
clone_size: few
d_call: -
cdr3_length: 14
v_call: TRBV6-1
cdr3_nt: TGTGCCAGCAGTGGGAGCTCGGTAGCAGATACGCAGTATTTT
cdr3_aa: CASSGSSVADTQYF

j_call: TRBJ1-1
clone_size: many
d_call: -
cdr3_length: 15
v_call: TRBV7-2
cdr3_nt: TGTGCCAGCAGCACCCGTGGAGGGCGGAACACTGAAGCTTTCTTT
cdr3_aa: CASSTRGGRNTEAFF

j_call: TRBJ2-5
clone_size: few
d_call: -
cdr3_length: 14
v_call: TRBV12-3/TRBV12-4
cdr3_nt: TGTGCCAGCAGTTATATCGGGATCCAAGAGACCCAGTACTTC
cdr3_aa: CASSYIGIQETQYF

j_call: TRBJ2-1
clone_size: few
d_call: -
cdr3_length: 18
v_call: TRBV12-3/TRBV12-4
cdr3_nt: TGTGCCAGCAGCCTCTACTTCCTACAGGGAGGTATGTACAATGAGCAGTTCTTC
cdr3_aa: CASSLYFLQGGMYNEQFF

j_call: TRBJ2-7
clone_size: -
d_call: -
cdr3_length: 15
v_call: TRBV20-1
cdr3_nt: TGCAGTGCAACTGCCTGGCGGACCTCATCGTACGAGCAGTACTTC
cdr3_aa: CSATAWRTSSYEQYF

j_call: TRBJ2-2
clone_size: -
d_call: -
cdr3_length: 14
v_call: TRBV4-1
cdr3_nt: TGCGCCAGCAGCCAAGCGGAGTCCACCGGGGAGCTGTTTTTT
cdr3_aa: CASSQAESTGELFF

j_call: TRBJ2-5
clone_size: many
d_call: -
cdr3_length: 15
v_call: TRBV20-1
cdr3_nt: TGCAGTGCTGCCTCGCCCCAGGGTCCTCAAGAGACCCAGTACTTC
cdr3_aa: CSAASPQGPQETQYF

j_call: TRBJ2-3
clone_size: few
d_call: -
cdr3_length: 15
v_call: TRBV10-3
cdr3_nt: TGTGCCATCAGTGTCCAGGGTGGCTTCACAGATACGCAGTATTTT
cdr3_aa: CAISVQGGFTDTQYF

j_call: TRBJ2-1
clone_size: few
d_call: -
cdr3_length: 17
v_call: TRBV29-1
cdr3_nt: TGCAGCGTTGAAAAGTCGGCTGCTAGAGGAACCAGCAATGAGCAGTTCTTC
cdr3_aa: CSVEKSAARGTSNEQFF

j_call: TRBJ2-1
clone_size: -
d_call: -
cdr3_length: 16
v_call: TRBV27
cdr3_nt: TGTGCCAGCAGTTTATTTTACGGGAGTAGCTACAATGAGCAGTTCTTC
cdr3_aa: CASSLFYGSSYNEQFF

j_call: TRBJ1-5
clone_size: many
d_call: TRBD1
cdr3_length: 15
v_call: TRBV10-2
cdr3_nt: TGCGCCAGCAGTGATCCTGGACAGGGAGTTCAGCCCCAGCATTTT
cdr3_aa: CASSDPGQGVQPQHF

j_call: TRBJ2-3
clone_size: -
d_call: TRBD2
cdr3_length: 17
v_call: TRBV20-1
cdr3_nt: TGCAGTGCCCCAGGACTAGCGGGAGGGCCTAGCACAGATACGCAGTATTTT
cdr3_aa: CSAPGLAGGPSTDTQYF

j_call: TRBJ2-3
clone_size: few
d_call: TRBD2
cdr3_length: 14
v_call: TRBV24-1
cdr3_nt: TGTGCCACCAAGAAGCGGGAGTCGATAGATACGCAGTATTTT
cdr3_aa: CATKKRESIDTQYF

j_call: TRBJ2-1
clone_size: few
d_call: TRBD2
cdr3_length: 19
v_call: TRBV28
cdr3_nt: TGTGCCAGCAGTCGGGGGAGACTAGCGGGAGGGCCGAGGTACAATGAGCAGTTCTTC
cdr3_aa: CASSRGRLAGGPRYNEQFF

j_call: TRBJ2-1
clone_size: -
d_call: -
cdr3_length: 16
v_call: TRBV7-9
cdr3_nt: TGTGCCAGCAGCCCGCGGGGGACAGCCTCCTACAATGAGCAGTTCTTC
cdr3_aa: CASSPRGTASYNEQFF

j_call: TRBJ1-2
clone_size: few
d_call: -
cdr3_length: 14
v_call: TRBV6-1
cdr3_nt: TGTGCCAGCAGTGAGGTAGCTTTGAACTATGGCTACACCTTC
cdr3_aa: CASSEVALNYGYTF

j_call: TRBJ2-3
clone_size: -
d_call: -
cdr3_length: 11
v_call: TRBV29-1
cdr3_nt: TGCAGCGTTGAAGCCCCAGATACGCAGTATTTT
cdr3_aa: CSVEAPDTQYF

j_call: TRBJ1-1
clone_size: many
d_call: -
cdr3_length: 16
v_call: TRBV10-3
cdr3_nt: TGTGCCATCAGTGAGTCGAACCCCCAGCTGAACACTGAAGCTTTCTTT
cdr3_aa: CAISESNPQLNTEAFF

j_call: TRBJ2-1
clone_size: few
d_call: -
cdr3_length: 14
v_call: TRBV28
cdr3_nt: TGTGCCAGCACACGAGACCTGTTATACAATGAGCAGTTCTTC
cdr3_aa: CASTRDLLYNEQFF

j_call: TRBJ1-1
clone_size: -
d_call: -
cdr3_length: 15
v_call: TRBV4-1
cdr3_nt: TGCGCCAGCAGCGAAACGTTGGGGGGTCACACTGAAGCTTTCTTT
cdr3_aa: CASSETLGGHTEAFF

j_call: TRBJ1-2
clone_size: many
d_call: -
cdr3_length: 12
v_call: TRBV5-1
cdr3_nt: TGCGCCAGCAGCTTGCAAGGGTATGGCTACACCTTC
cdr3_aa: CASSLQGYGYTF

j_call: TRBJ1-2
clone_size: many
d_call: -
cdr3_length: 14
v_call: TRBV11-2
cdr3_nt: TGTGCCAGCAGCTTAGATCTGGGGGCGTCAGGCTACACCTTC
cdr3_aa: CASSLDLGASGYTF

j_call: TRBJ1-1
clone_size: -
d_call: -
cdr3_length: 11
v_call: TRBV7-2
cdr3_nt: TGTGTCTCTGGGGGGGGCGCTGAAGCTTTCTTT
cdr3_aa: CVSGGGAEAFF

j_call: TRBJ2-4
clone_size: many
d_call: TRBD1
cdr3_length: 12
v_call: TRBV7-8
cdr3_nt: TGTGCCAGCAGCTCCGACAGGGACCTTCAGTACTTC
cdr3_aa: CASSSDRDLQYF

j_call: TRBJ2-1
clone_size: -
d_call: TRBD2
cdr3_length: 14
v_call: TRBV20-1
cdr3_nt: TGCAGTGCTAGCCCGACTAGCGGGAGTAATGAGCAGTTCTTC
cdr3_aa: CSASPTSGSNEQFF

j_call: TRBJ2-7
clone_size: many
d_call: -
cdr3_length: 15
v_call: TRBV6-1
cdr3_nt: TGTGCCAGCAGTGGTAGGGGCCGTACCTCCTACGAGCAGTACTTC
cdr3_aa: CASSGRGRTSYEQYF

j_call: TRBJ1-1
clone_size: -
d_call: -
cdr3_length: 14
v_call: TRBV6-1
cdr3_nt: TGTGCCAGCAAATTGGGGGTTGTAAACACTGAAGCTTTCTTT
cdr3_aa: CASKLGVVNTEAFF

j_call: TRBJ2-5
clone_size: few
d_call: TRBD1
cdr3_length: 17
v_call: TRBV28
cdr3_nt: TGTGCCAGCAGTCCCGTCATATCGCTACAGGGGCAAGAGACCCAGTACTTC
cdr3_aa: CASSPVISLQGQETQYF

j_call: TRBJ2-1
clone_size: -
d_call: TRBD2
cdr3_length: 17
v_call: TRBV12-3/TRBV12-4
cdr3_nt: TGTGCCAGCAGTCCTACCTTCAGCGGGGGGGCCAGGGATGAGCAGTTCTTC
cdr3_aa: CASSPTFSGGARDEQFF

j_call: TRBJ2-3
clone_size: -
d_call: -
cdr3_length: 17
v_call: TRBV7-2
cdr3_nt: TGTGCCAGCAGCTTAGGACTAGGGACGTTCGGGGGAGATACGCAGTATTTT
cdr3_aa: CASSLGLGTFGGDTQYF

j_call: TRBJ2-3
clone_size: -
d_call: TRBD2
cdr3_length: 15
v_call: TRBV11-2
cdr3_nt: TGTGCCAGCGAAGAACTAGCGGGAGACCCAGATACGCAGTATTTT
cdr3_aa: CASEELAGDPDTQYF

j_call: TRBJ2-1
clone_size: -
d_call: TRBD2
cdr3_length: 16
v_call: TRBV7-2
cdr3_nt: TGTGCCAGCAGCCTTGTCCGGGGGGGGGCAACGAAGGAGCAGTTCTTC
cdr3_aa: CASSLVRGGATKEQFF

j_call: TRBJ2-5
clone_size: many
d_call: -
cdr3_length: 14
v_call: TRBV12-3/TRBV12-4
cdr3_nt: TGTGCCAGCGGAATTAGAGAGGGCCAAGAGACCCAGTACTTC
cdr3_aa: CASGIREGQETQYF

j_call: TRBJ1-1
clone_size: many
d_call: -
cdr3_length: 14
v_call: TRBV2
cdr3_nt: TGTGCCAGCAGTGAGGATGGCAGAAACACTGAAGCTTTCTTT
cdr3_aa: CASSEDGRNTEAFF

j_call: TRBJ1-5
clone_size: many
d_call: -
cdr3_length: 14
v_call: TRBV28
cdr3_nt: TGTGCCAGCGCTGGGTCCTACTCTCAATGGCCCCAGCATTTT
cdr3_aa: CASAGSYSQWPQHF

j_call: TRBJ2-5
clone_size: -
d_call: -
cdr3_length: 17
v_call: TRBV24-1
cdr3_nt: TGTGCCACCAGTGACCCCCGGTCTGAGGTGAAGGGAGAGACCCAGTACTTC
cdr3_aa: CATSDPRSEVKGETQYF

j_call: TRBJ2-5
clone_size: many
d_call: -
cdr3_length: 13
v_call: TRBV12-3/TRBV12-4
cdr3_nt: TGTGCCAGCAGCGGTCCTCTAACGGAGACCCAGTACTTC
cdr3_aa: CASSGPLTETQYF

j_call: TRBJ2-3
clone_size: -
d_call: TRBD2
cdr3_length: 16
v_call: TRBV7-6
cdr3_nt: TGTGCCAGCAGCTTAGGTATAGCGGGAGCCACAGATACGCAGTATTTT
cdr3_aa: CASSLGIAGATDTQYF

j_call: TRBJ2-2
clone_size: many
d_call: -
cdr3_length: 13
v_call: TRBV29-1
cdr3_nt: TGCAGCGTTGACAAATCGAACACCGGGGAGCTGTTTTTT
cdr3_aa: CSVDKSNTGELFF

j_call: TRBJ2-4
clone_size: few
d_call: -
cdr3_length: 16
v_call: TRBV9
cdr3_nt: TGTGCCAGCAGCCCCACCCACCGGGACCTAAAAAACATTCAGTACTTC
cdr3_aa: CASSPTHRDLKNIQYF

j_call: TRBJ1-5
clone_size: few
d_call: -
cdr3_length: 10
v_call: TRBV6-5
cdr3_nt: TGTGCCAGGGCAAATCAGCCCCAGCATTTT
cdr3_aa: CARANQPQHF

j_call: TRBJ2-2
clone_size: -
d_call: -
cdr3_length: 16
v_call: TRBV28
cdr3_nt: TGTGCCAGCAGATCAGTCTGGCCAGCGAACACCGGGGAGCTGTTTTTT
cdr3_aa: CASRSVWPANTGELFF

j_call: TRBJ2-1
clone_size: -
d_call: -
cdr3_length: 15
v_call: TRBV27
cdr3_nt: TGTGCCAGCAGTCGCAGTGGCTGGGGCATTAGTGAGCAGTTCTTC
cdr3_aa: CASSRSGWGISEQFF

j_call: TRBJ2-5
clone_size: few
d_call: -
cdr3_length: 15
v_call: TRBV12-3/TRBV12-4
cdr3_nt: TGTGCCAGCAGTTCCAGGGGCGCGACAGCGAAGACCCAGTACTTC
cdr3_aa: CASSSRGATAKTQYF